This T cell receptor (beta chain) emerged from a study of blood T cell repertoires in COVID-19. Overall study: Spain, Italy and the United States supplied samples that represented acute and convalescent COVID-19.

Authors' data handling: Estimation of nucleated cell counts was performed using reference gene primer amplification. This table comes from immunoSEQ multiplex PCR, and its TCRdb copy is limited to in-frame clones, with some not included. Clonal size and the V and J genes are those of that table, whereas D and trimming came from the DNA. The data show about 200,000 clones, with roughly nine tenths seen just once and about 2.2% held by the top ten. The TCR originated in a woman in her forties or fifties with acute or convalescent COVID-19. Specimen: peripheral blood.

The CDR3 DNA is TGCGCCAGCAGCCCCCTAGCGGGGGACGCCTACAATGAGCAGTTCTTC. It specifies CASSPLAGDAYNEQFF. The gene calls are TRBV5-1 and TRBJ2-1; the match to TRBD2 covers 10 bases. The CDR3 runs 16 residues. The germline V gene encodes CDR1 SGHRS and CDR2 YFSETQ. The ends lost 4 bases at V and 2 bases at J; junction bases unmatched: 6. Complete variable domain (other parts from reference TRBV5-1 and TRBJ2-1): KAGVTQTPRYLIKTRGQQVTLSCSPISGHRSVSWYQQTPGQGLQFLFEYFSETQRNKGNFPGRFSGRQFSNSRSEMNVSTLELGDSALYLCASSPLAGDAYNEQFFGPGTRLTVL.